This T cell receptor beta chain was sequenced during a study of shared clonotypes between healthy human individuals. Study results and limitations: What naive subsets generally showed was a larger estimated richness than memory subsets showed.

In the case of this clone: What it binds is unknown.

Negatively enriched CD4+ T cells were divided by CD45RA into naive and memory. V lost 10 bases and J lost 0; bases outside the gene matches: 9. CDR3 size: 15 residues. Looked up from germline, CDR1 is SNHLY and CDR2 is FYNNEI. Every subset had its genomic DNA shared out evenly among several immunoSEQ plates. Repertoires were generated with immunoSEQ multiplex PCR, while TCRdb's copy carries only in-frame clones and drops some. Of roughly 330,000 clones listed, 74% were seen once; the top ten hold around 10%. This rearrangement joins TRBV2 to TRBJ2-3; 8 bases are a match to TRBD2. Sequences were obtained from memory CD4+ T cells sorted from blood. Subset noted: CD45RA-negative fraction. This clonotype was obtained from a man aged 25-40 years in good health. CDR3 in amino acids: CATSPGTRSTDTQYF. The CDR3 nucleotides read TGTGCCACCTCTCCTGGGACTAGAAGCACAGATACGCAGTATTTT. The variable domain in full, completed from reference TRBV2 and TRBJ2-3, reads EPEVTQTPSHQVTQMGQEVILRCVPISNHLYFYWYRQILGQKVEFLVSFYNNEISEKSEIFDDQFSVERPDGSNFTLKIRSTKLEDSAMYFCATSPGTRSTDTQYFGPGTRLTVL.